This passage covers 10 T cell receptor beta chains from one sample sequenced in a study of technical replicates of blood from a handful of donors. The method was immunoSEQ multiplex PCR; TCRdb's version includes in-frame clones alone and lacks a portion of them. The sample carries approximately 79,000 clones, 80% to 95% recorded once. Sequenced sample: T cells isolated from PBMCs. These receptors all stem from a human donor in good health.

This chain joins TRBV29-1 and TRBJ2-3; TRBD1 matches 9 bases. The V gene end was trimmed by 5 bases and the J gene end by 3 bases; junction bases not matched to a gene: 3. The CDR3 runs 13 residues. Germline V gene data show CDR1 as SQVTM and CDR2 as ANQGSEA. This CDR3 reads CSVPGQGTDTQYF. The CDR3 DNA sequence: TGCAGCGTTCCCGGACAGGGGACAGATACGCAGTATTTT.

This rearrangement joins TRBV7-2 to TRBJ2-3, with 8 bases identical to TRBD2. V gave up 3 bases and J gave up 6 bases; unmatched junction bases: 11. The CDR3 contains 16 residues. Germline V gene data show CDR1 as SGHTA and CDR2 as FQGNSA. CDR3 in DNA: TGTGCCAGCAGCTTCCCGGGACTAGAACCGTTTGATACGCAGTATTTT. This codes for CASSFPGLEPFDTQYF. The full variable domain, its missing parts supplied by reference TRBV7-2 and TRBJ2-3, is GAGVSQSPSNKVTEKGKDVELRCDPISGHTALYWYRQSLGQGLEFLIYFQGNSAPDKSGLPSDRFSAERTGGSVSTLTIQRTQQEDSAVYLCASSFPGLEPFDTQYFGPGTRLTVL.

The rearrangement links TRBV7-9 to TRBJ1-2; unclear D gene. The CDR3 is 12 residues long. The V gene's germline CDR1 is SEHNR and CDR2 FQNEAQ (reference sequence). The V and J ends lost 5 bases and 0 bases respectively, with 4 bases between them. The CDR3 nucleotides read TGTGCCAGCAGCACTCCTAACTATGGCTACACCTTC. Translated, it gives CASSTPNYGYTF.

V is TRBV7-6 and J is TRBJ1-1; D not resolved. The CDR3 has 13 amino acids. Trimming pared 5 bases from V and 1 base from J, leaving 8 bases between. Germline assignment: CDR1 SGHVS and CDR2 FNYEAQ. The CDR3 DNA reads as TGTGCCAGCAGCCGGTATCAGAACACTGAAGCTTTCTTT. Translating gives CASSRYQNTEAFF. The full variable domain, completed using reference TRBV7-6 and TRBJ1-1, is GAGVSQSPRYKVTKRGQDVALRCDPISGHVSLYWYRQALGQGPEFLTYFNYEAQQDKSGLPNDRFSAERPEGSISTLTIQRTEQRDSAMYRCASSRYQNTEAFFGQGTRLTVV.

CDR3 coding DNA: TGTGCCAGCACACCGACAGGGAGTAGCACAGATACGCAGTATTTT. It codes for CASTPTGSSTDTQYF. The V call is TRBV2, the J call TRBJ2-3, with 7 positions matching TRBD1. The germline CDR1 and CDR2 sequences are SNHLY and FYNNEI. There are 15 residues in the CDR3. Trimming at V came to 7 bases and at J to 0 bases, leaving 7 bases not matched to a gene.

This chain connects TRBV4-1 to TRBJ2-1; 12 positions match TRBD2. V gave up 3 bases and J gave up 3 bases; unmatched junction bases: 15. Germline-derived CDR1 and CDR2 are MGHRA and YSYEKL. This CDR3 has 20 residues. The CDR3 loop is CASSHAMGLAGPEHYNEQFF. CDR3 bases: TGCGCCAGCAGCCATGCAATGGGACTAGCGGGCCCGGAACACTACAATGAGCAGTTCTTC.

The rearrangement links TRBV13 to TRBJ2-1, with D uncertain. The CDR3 has 13 amino acids. Deletions cut 0 bases from V and 5 bases from J, with 5 bases between. From germline, CDR1 is PRHDT and CDR2 FYEKMQ (reference sequence). CDR3 region: CASSLGRDNEQFF. CDR3 DNA sequence: TGTGCCAGCAGCTTAGGCCGGGACAATGAGCAGTTCTTC.

The DNA for the CDR3 is TGTGCCAGCAGTGGGGCCCCGAATTGGATTTTCTTCTCCTACGAGCAGTACTTC. Translating it yields CASSGAPNWIFFSYEQYF. V gene TRBV11-3 combines with J gene TRBJ2-7, with a tentative D call TRBD1 (5 bases). The CDR3 contains 18 residues. V was shortened by 6 bases and J by 0 bases, with 24 bases between the two germline ends. Germline values: CDR1 SGHNT, CDR2 YENEEA.

This chain uses TRBV7-9 with TRBJ1-1; the match to TRBD1 covers 9 bases. Germline CDR1 reads SEHNR; CDR2 reads FQNEAQ (reference sequence). This CDR3 is 17 amino acids long. Trimming cost V 5 bases and J 1 base; bases outside gene matches: 11. For the CDR3, the DNA is TGTGCCAGCAGCACGAGACAGGGGGAAAAGGGGAACACTGAAGCTTTCTTT. Its protein product is CASSTRQGEKGNTEAFF.

The rearrangement links TRBV10-1 to TRBJ2-1, with 7 bases that match TRBD2. Trimming at V came to 2 bases and at J to 0 bases, leaving 7 bases not matched to a gene. CDR3 length: 17 amino acids. CDR1 is WNHNN and CDR2 is SYGVQD in the germline V gene (reference sequence). The CDR3 region is CASSELASGSSYNEQFF. Written as DNA, the CDR3 is TGCGCCAGCAGTGAGCTGGCTAGCGGCAGCTCCTACAATGAGCAGTTCTTC.